Sequencing of this T cell receptor beta chain was carried out in a study of post-analysis software for immune sequencing data. The study's findings and limits: Patients had higher frequencies than controls of roughly 5 TRBV segments, including TRBV5-6, TRBV5-1 and TRBV20-1.

A word on this clonotype: Antigen: not known.

Looked up from germline, CDR1 is SGHTA and CDR2 is FQGNSA. V was clipped by 5 bases and J by 5 bases; unmatched bases: 6. The CDR3 loop spans 14 amino acids. Prepared libraries of TCR beta cDNA carried unique molecular identifiers. TCRdb used MiXCR to reprocess the PCR reads, holding one entry per CDR3 protein. The data contain fewer than 850,000 distinct CDR3 sequences, about 32% of them singletons. This TCR derives from a girl aged 5 to 17 with multiple sclerosis. Sample: blood. V and J are TRBV7-2 and TRBJ2-3, with 8 nucleotides matching TRBD2. CDR3 protein: CASSQGLVGDTQYF. The CDR3 DNA follows: TGTGCCAGCAGCCAGGGACTAGTGGGAGATACGCAGTATTTT.